Below, 9 T cell receptor beta chains from the same sample are listed, as sequenced in a study of T-cell memory formation after mild COVID-19. One entry per CDR3 protein, called by TCRdb with MiXCR from the 5' RACE reads. The sample yields more than 150,000 distinct CDR3 sequences, around a sixth seen once. Sequencing was carried out using PBMCs or a T cell subset sorted from them (not recorded which). The receptor source for this set is a man younger than 35 who had mild COVID-19 (a few samples of this study predate the infection). Cell type and time point are not known.

This clonotype was seen repeatedly, ten times or more. The V call is TRBV6-2 or TRBV6-3, the J call TRBJ2-7, with D maybe TRBD1 (5 bases). V gave up 6 bases and J gave up 7 bases, with 13 bases separating them. Germline V gene data show CDR1 as MNHEY and CDR2 as SVGEGT. This CDR3 spans 12 amino acids. CDR3 bases: TGTGCCAGCAGCCTACCAGGGAAGGAGCAGTACGTC. Translated: CASSLPGKEQYV.

The chain carries TRBV5-1 and TRBJ2-2; D is ambiguous. The CDR3 spans 14 residues. V lost 2 bases and J 7 bases, leaving 12 bases between the germline ends. Germline CDR1 is SGHRS and CDR2 is YFSETQ. DNA of the CDR3: TGCGCCAGCAGCTTTCCCCCCCCGGGCGGGGAGCTGTTTTTT. Translated: CASSFPPPGGELFF.

This clonotype was counted only a few times. The chain links TRBV5-1 to TRBJ1-4; no reliable D call. CDR3 size: 15 residues. V lost 5 bases and J 4 bases, leaving 15 bases between the germline ends. CDR1 SGHRS and CDR2 YFSETQ come from the germline V gene. The CDR3 is CASRSGLMDNEKLFF. The CDR3 DNA reads TGCGCCAGCAGGTCAGGTCTCATGGATAATGAAAAACTGTTTTTT.

The sample holds many counts of this clonotype. The V gene is TRBV7-8, the J gene TRBJ2-7, with D maybe TRBD1 (5 bases). Germline-derived CDR1 and CDR2 are SGHVS and FQNEAQ. Trimming removed 5 bases at V and 6 bases at J, with 14 bases between. This CDR3 contains 13 residues. The CDR3 loop is CASSANPGLEQYF. CDR3 sequence (DNA): TGTGCCAGCAGCGCCAACCCAGGGCTCGAGCAGTACTTC. The whole variable domain, remainder taken from reference TRBV7-8 and TRBJ2-7, is GAGVSQSPRYKVAKRGQDVALRCDPISGHVSLFWYQQALGQGPEFLTYFQNEAQLDKSGLPSDRFFAERPEGSVSTLKIQRTQQEDSAVYLCASSANPGLEQYFGPGTRLTVT.

In this sample, this clonotype turned up many times. The gene calls are TRBV5-1 and TRBJ2-2; D not certain. The V gene lost 1 base and the J gene lost 3 bases, with 7 bases spanning the gap. The V gene's germline CDR1 is SGHRS and CDR2 YFSETQ. The CDR3 consists of 14 residues. CDR3 residues: CASSLSTDTGELFF. In nucleotides, the CDR3 is TGCGCCAGCAGCTTGTCTACGGACACCGGGGAGCTGTTTTTT.

CDR3 DNA sequence: TGTGCCAGCAGCTTAGACGGCAGGTGGAGAAACACCATATATTTT. It is translated as CASSLDGRWRNTIYF. This sequence joins TRBV7-2 and TRBJ1-3, with D unclear. V dropped 1 base and J dropped 5 bases, with 12 bases sitting between them. Germline V lookup: CDR1 SGHTA, CDR2 FQGNSA. This CDR3 comprises 15 residues.

This clonotype was observed a handful of times. The chain links TRBV28 to TRBJ2-3; the match to TRBD2 covers 12 bases. The CDR3 has 16 amino acids. V trimming: 7 bases; J trimming: 11 bases; junction bases outside the gene matches: 16. Germline CDR1 and CDR2: MDHEN and SYDVKM. CDR3 DNA sequence: TGTGCCAGCACTACCTCCCCTAGCGGGGGGGTCCGAGGGCAGTATTTT. Translating it yields CASTTSPSGGVRGQYF.

The J gene is TRBJ2-3, the V gene TRBV28; 12 bases map to TRBD2. The trim removed 3 bases at V and 6 bases at J, leaving 10 bases unmatched. The CDR3 runs 17 residues. Looked up from germline, CDR1 is MDHEN and CDR2 is SYDVKM. CDR3 region: CASSFRLAGEGVDTQYF. CDR3 nucleotide sequence: TGTGCCAGCAGTTTCCGACTAGCGGGGGAAGGAGTGGATACGCAGTATTTT.

The gene calls are TRBV7-9 and TRBJ1-2; the D gene is possibly TRBD1 (6 bases). V lost 5 bases and J lost 2, with 18 bases in between. The germline CDR1 and CDR2 sequences are SEHNR and FQNEAQ (reference sequence). CDR3 length equals 16 residues. The CDR3 loop reads CASSAHGGLTNYGYTF. In DNA, the CDR3 is TGTGCCAGCAGCGCCCACGGGGGCTTAACGAACTATGGCTACACCTTC.